This entry is about one T cell receptor beta chain. Its cognate antigen has yet to be identified. Qualities for individual bases were not recorded, and no much larger clone is one base off. The data were taken from a study of blood T cell repertoires in COVID-19 (dated by TCRdb to about 2020). Some background on the complete study: Collaborator samples came from the United States, Italy and Spain and covered acute and convalescent phases of COVID-19. The prospective study material was composed of cDNA or gDNA derived from T cells, B-cell-depleted T cells, or PBMCs. The dataset comprised deeply sampled blood TCRbeta repertoires from subjects exposed to, actively infected with, or recovered from COVID-19. A freely available public database, intended as a resource for researchers studying the immune response to SARS-CoV-2, is where the repertoires were released. The samples were drawn from the first 160 participants of the ongoing ImmuneRACE study and from 950 to 1,500 subjects provided by 6 global collaborators. Nearly every sample came with metadata listing a de-identified subject ID, COVID-19 status, age in years and sex. HLA class I and class II types, where available, came from metadata supplied by the sample provider rather than from assay-based typing. Study-wide findings and limitations: The quantity of clinical and demographic metadata differed by source and by participant and was supplied without curation.

The immunoSEQ Assay, a bias-controlled multiplex PCR, was used to amplify TCRbeta CDR3 regions from genomic DNA. Per the authors' processing: The number of nucleated cells in each sample was estimated by amplification of reference gene primers within the assay. To quantify the absolute abundance of each unique TCRbeta CDR3 rearrangement, sequence reads were collapsed and filtered. For each sample, productive Simpson clonality was calculated as the square root of Simpson's diversity index across productive rearrangements. TCRdb holds this immuneACCESS table with in-frame rearrangements only. Some clones are missing; in checked studies, unresolved V genes explain under half, and the rest has no known cause. V, J and clone size reflect that table, while D and trimming were determined from the DNA. This sample gives approximately 100,000 clones in total; 75% to 85% of them show up just once. The ten top clones hold roughly 6% of the sample.

The CDR3 runs 14 residues from the cysteine to the phenylalanine. The DNA shown is the 42-base CDR3, in frame from base 1. V lost 4 bases and J lost 1 base; the stretch between them is 9 bases long. The germline V gene specifies SNHLY as CDR1 and FYNNEI as CDR2. At one collaborating source in Seattle, patients were enrolled during active infection and were followed longitudinally through the course of disease. Each collaborating institution followed its own protocols to collect whole blood in K2EDTA tubes. Collaborator samples were shipped for TCRbeta analysis as frozen whole blood, isolated PBMCs, or DNA extracted from either sample type.

The sequencing input was peripheral blood. The V and J genes are TRBV2 and TRBJ2-3; TRBD2 is a weak D gene call, 6 bases matching. The origin of this receptor is an elderly man with COVID-19, enrolled during active disease. The nucleotide sequence is TGTGCCAGCAGTGTGGGCGGGGGCACAGATACGCAGTATTTT. It translates to CASSVGGGTDTQYF.